This TCR beta chain was found in a study of CD8 T cells in ankylosing spondylitis. Trimming took 5 bases from V and 5 from J; bases not matched to a gene: 12. The CDR3 loop spans 16 amino acids. From germline, CDR1 is SGHVS and CDR2 FQNEAQ. This clonotype was picked up a small number of times. As the method for making TCR beta libraries, quantitative 5'-RACE with molecular barcodes was used. Using its own MiXCR run on the 5' RACE reads, TCRdb lists one record per CDR3 protein. The table records 250,000 to 350,000 distinct CDR3 sequences, 20% of them present only once. Sequenced material: blood, either unsorted or a sorted T cell fraction (not recorded which). J is TRBJ1-5 and V is TRBV7-8; 7 positions agree with TRBD1. The TCR was taken from a male donor with ankylosing spondylitis or in good health (not recorded which). The CDR3 loop is CASSPGARGVDQPQHF. The CDR3 DNA reads TGTGCCAGCAGCCCCGGGGCCAGGGGGGTTGATCAGCCCCAGCATTTT.